Sequencing of this T cell receptor beta chain was carried out in a study of shared clonotypes between healthy human individuals. As for the study in general: CD4 naive and CD4 memory each took three plates per donor, while CD8 naive took two and CD8 memory one. Points from the study as a whole: The rarefaction results pointed to incomplete sorted-subset sequencing despite large depth. Memory subsets had estimated richness that was generally smaller than that of naive subsets.

Trimming at V came to 2 bases and at J to 1 base, leaving 4 bases not matched to a gene. This CDR3 region has 15 residues. Germline V gene lookup returns CDR1 SNHLY and CDR2 FYNNEI. Original analysis: For the immunoSEQ data, sequences were junction-only without quality scores, so filtering differed. Sequencing was performed with immunoSEQ multiplex PCR; in TCRdb, only in-frame clones are kept and a portion is missing. V and J calls and clone size are copied from that table; D and trimming were computed from the DNA. The table lists about 380,000 clones, about 96% of them singletons, with more than 0.3% in the top ten. Comment on this clone: Its antigen is not known.

The clonotype was recovered from a man aged 25-45 years in good health. Sequencing used memory CD8+ T cells sorted from blood. Sample subset: CD45RO+ cells pooled with CCR7-negative TemRA cells. The rearrangement uses TRBV2 and TRBJ2-7; 8 bases line up with TRBD2. The CDR3 region is CASSESPGGSYEQYF. The CDR3 DNA reads TGTGCCAGCAGTGAAAGTCCGGGAGGGTCCTACGAGCAGTACTTC.